What follows are 16 T cell receptor beta chains derived from one specimen sequenced in a study of PD-1 blockade in classical Hodgkin lymphoma. Exposure to brentuximab vedotin varied, and each patient had relapsed following autologous stem cell transplantation. TCRdb's copy holds only in-frame clones and misses some; the assay was immunoSEQ multiplex PCR. The table shows 10,000 to 15,000 clones, with around 77% occurring only once. Sequenced material: peripheral blood mononuclear cells (PBMCs), taken at baseline. These receptors were taken from a human donor with classical Hodgkin lymphoma.

The count of this clone is one. The chain joins TRBV19 to TRBJ1-2; no clear D. Trimming pared 5 bases from V and 4 bases from J, leaving 11 bases between. CDR1 and CDR2 (germline): LNHDA, SQIVND (reference sequence). The CDR3 is 13 residues long. CDR3 sequence: CASSPQLIYGYTF. CDR3 bases: TGTGCCAGTAGTCCGCAGCTTATCTATGGCTACACCTTC.

Only a few counts were recorded for this clone. The likely explanation is a read error, given a far larger clone one base away. Different DNA sequences within this sample yield the same CDR3. This sequence joins TRBV5-4 and TRBJ1-3, with D unclear. Germline assignment: CDR1 SGHNT and CDR2 YYREEE (reference sequence). The CDR3 has 14 amino acids. Trimming cost V 4 bases and J 8 bases, with 16 bases left between them. CDR3 sequence reads: CASSQDWVLDTIYF. Written as DNA, the CDR3 is TGTGCCAGCAGCCAAGACTGGGTCCTTGACACCATATATTTT.

This clone is judged medium-sized. V gene TRBV5-6 combines with J gene TRBJ2-3, with a weak D call TRBD2 (5 bases). CDR1 and CDR2 from the germline V gene are SGHDT and YYEEEE. The V and J ends lost 0 bases and 2 bases respectively, with 13 bases between them. The CDR3 is 16 residues long. The CDR3 DNA reads as TGTGCCAGCAGCTTGGGACTATCCCCTAACACAGATACGCAGTATTTT. This sequence encodes CASSLGLSPNTDTQYF.

This chain joins TRBV10-3 and TRBJ2-7, with 8 bases lining up with TRBD2. The CDR3 spans 11 residues. J was trimmed by 3 bases and V by 11 bases; bases with no gene match: 3. CDR1 and CDR2 (germline): ENHRY, SYGVKD. The chain's CDR3 is CALGTSYEQYF. The CDR3 nucleotides are TGTGCCCTGGGGACTAGCTACGAGCAGTACTTC.

This rearrangement joins TRBV6-5 to TRBJ1-2, with 7 nucleotides matching TRBD1. V gave up 2 bases and J gave up 3 bases; unmatched junction bases: 6. CDR3 size: 15 residues. Germline-derived CDR1 and CDR2 are MNHEY and SVGAGI. The CDR3 reads CASSYAPGTDYGYTF. Here the CDR3 DNA reads TGTGCCAGCAGTTACGCCCCTGGGACAGACTATGGCTACACCTTC.

The J gene is TRBJ2-5, the V gene TRBV4-3; weak D call: TRBD1 (6 bases). Germline V CDR1 and CDR2: LGHNA, YSLEER. The CDR3 extends over 15 amino acids. V was shortened by 5 bases and J by 5 bases, with 18 bases between the two germline ends. The CDR3 here is CASSTRDNQGETQYF. CDR3 DNA: TGCGCCAGCAGCACCCGGGACAATCAGGGGGAGACCCAGTACTTC.

The genes are TRBV2 and TRBJ1-2, with unresolved D. Trimming pared 7 bases from V and 7 bases from J, leaving 19 bases between. CDR1 is SNHLY, CDR2 FYNNEI, per germline. The CDR3 has 14 amino acids. The CDR3: CASTEVRFLGGYTF. In nucleotides, the CDR3 is TGTGCCAGCACCGAGGTTCGGTTCCTTGGTGGCTACACCTTC.

The rearrangement links TRBV9 to TRBJ2-3; 10 bases fit TRBD2. The V gene's germline CDR1 is SGDLS and CDR2 YYNGEE. CDR3 length: 19 residues. The ends lost 4 bases at V and 0 bases at J; junction bases unmatched: 14. The CDR3 protein is CASSPRGRAGGSSTDTQYF. CDR3 coding DNA: TGTGCCAGCAGCCCCCGGGGTAGAGCGGGGGGGTCAAGCACAGATACGCAGTATTTT.

The rearrangement joins TRBV5-1 to TRBJ2-2, with D unclear. Per germline, CDR1 SGHRS and CDR2 YFSETQ. V lost 5 bases and J 1 base, leaving 12 bases between the germline ends. This CDR3 has 15 amino acids. The CDR3 DNA reads TGCGCCAGCAGAGGGCAGACGGGGAACACCGGGGAGCTGTTTTTT. This codes for CASRGQTGNTGELFF.

This rearrangement joins TRBV5-1 to TRBJ1-1; perhaps TRBD1 as D (6 bases). V gave up 3 bases and J gave up 4 bases, with 13 bases separating them. CDR3 length equals 14 residues. Germline V gives CDR1 SGHRS, CDR2 YFSETQ. In nucleotides, the CDR3 is TGCGCCAGCAGCTCCTACAGGGAGGGCACTGAAGCTTTCTTT. Translated: CASSSYREGTEAFF. Complete variable domain (other parts from reference TRBV5-1 and TRBJ1-1): KAGVTQTPRYLIKTRGQQVTLSCSPISGHRSVSWYQQTPGQGLQFLFEYFSETQRNKGNFPGRFSGRQFSNSRSEMNVSTLELGDSALYLCASSSYREGTEAFFGQGTRLTVV.

This sequence joins TRBV2 and TRBJ2-2; D is ambiguous. The V end was cut by 2 bases, the J end by 7 bases, with 11 bases between. This CDR3 is 14 amino acids long. Germline-derived CDR1 and CDR2 are SNHLY and FYNNEI. DNA of the CDR3: TGTGCCAGCAGTGAAAAGGGTCTTGGCGGGGAGCTGTTTTTT. Translation: CASSEKGLGGELFF. The variable domain in full, with the rest retrieved from reference TRBV2 and TRBJ2-2, is EPEVTQTPSHQVTQMGQEVILRCVPISNHLYFYWYRQILGQKVEFLVSFYNNEISEKSEIFDDQFSVERPDGSNFTLKIRSTKLEDSAMYFCASSEKGLGGELFFGEGSRLTVL.

The V and J genes are TRBV2 and TRBJ2-2, with 12 bases aligning to TRBD2. The CDR3 sequence is 17 residues long. Germline V gene data show CDR1 as SNHLY and CDR2 as FYNNEI. J was trimmed by 4 bases and V by 5 bases; bases with no gene match: 8. The CDR3 here is CASSSLAGGHGTGELFF. The DNA for the CDR3 is TGTGCCAGCAGTTCACTAGCGGGGGGCCATGGCACCGGGGAGCTGTTTTTT.

The gene calls are TRBV10-1 and TRBJ1-4; 9 bases match TRBD1. V shed 4 bases and J 4 bases; nucleotides not matched to a gene: 4. Germline loops: CDR1 WNHNN, CDR2 SYGVQD (reference sequence). This CDR3 is 15 amino acids long. CDR3 sequence reads: CASSAGTGNNEKLFF. CDR3 coding DNA: TGCGCCAGCAGTGCCGGGACAGGGAATAATGAAAAACTGTTTTTT.

This clone appeared a few times. The chain couples TRBV19 to TRBJ1-6, with TRBD1 as a possible D gene (5 bases). This CDR3 contains 16 residues. Germline V lookup: CDR1 LNHDA, CDR2 SQIVND (reference sequence). Between the trimmed V and J ends, which lost 10 bases and 0 bases, there was a span of 16 bases. CDR3 bases: TGTGCCACCCAGAGGGACTCAAGCTCCTATAATTCACCCCTCCACTTT. It yields the protein CATQRDSSSYNSPLHF.

The chain uses TRBV19 and TRBJ2-3; D might be TRBD2 (5 bases). V lost 5 bases and J lost 10, with 19 bases in between. From germline, CDR1 is LNHDA and CDR2 SQIVND (reference sequence). The CDR3 has 14 residues. The CDR3 region is CASSPTRAVSAQYF. Here the CDR3 DNA reads TGTGCCAGTAGTCCAACTAGGGCCGTCTCGGCGCAGTATTTT.

The V and J genes are TRBV30 and TRBJ2-3; D is ambiguous. This CDR3 is built from 12 residues. Germline CDR1 GTSNPN, CDR2 SVGIG (reference sequence). V was shortened by 3 bases and J by 3 bases, with 7 bases between the two germline ends. The CDR3 sequence: CAWRAWTDTQYF. In DNA form, the CDR3 reads TGTGCCTGGAGGGCCTGGACAGATACGCAGTATTTT.